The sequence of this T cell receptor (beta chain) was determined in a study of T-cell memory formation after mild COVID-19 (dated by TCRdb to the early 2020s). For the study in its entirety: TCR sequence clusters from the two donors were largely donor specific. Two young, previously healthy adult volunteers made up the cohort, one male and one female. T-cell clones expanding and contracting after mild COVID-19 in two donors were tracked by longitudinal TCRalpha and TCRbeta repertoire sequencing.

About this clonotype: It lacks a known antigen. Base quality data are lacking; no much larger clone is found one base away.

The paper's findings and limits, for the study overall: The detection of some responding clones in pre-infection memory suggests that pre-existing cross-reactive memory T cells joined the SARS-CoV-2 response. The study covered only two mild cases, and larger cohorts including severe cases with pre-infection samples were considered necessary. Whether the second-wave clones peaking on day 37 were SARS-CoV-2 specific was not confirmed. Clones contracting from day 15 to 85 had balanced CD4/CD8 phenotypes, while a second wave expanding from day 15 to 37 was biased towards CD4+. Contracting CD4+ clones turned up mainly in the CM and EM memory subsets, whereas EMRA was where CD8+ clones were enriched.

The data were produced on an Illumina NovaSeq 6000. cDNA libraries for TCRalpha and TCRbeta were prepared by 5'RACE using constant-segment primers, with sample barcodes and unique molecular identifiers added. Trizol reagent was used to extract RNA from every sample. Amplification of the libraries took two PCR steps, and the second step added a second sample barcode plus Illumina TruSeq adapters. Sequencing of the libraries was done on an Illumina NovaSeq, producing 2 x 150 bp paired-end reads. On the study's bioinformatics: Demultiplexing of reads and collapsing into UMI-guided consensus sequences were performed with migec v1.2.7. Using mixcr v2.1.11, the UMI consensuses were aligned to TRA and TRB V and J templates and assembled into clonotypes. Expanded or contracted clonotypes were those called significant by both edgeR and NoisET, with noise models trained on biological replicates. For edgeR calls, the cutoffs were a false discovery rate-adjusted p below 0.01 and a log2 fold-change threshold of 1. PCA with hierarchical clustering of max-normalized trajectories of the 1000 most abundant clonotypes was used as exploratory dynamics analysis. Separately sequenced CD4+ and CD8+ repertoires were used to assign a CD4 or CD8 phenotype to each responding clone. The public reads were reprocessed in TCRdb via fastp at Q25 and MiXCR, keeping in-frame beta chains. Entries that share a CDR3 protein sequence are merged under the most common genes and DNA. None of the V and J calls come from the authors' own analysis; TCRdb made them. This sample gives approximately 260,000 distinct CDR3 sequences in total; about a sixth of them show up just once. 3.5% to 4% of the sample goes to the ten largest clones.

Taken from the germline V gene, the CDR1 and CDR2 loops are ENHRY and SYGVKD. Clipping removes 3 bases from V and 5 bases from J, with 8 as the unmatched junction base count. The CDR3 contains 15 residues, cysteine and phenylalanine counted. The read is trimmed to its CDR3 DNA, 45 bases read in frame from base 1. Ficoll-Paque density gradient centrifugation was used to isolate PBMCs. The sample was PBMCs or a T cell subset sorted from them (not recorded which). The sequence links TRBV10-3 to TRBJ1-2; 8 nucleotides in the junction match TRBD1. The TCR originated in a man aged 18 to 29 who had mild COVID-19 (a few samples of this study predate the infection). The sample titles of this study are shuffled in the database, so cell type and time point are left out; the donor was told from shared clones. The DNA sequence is TGTGCCATCAGTGACAGGGGGCGCACGGGATATGGCTACACCTTC. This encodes CAISDRGRTGYGYTF.